This T cell receptor (beta chain) derives from a study of T cell clonotyping in hematopoietic cell transplantation (dated by TCRdb to about 2021). Context from the whole study: A total of under 150 blood samples were gathered in the study from fewer than 40 consecutive transplant recipients along with their related donors. Patient recruitment ran from 2015 to early 2017, and follow-up continued until late 2020 or death. What the authors observed across the whole study: Broader posttransplant TCR repertoire diversity was predicted by donor and pretransplant recipient Inverse Simpson Index values. Only a small fraction of recipient repertoires overlapped donor repertoires, with over 97% appearing de novo at the given depth. The sample size was limited and the cells went unsorted, which meant the CD4 and CD8 repertoire contributions could not be told apart. After transplant, TCR diversity in recipients dropped, and pathologically expanded clonotypes increased progressively from day 30 to day 180.

The immunoSEQ assay, a bias-controlled multiplex PCR using V- and J-specific primers, was used to amplify TCR beta CDR3 regions from genomic DNA. In a second PCR step, the CDR3 amplicons were tagged with a proprietary barcode plus Illumina adapter sequences. CDR3 libraries were sequenced on an Illumina MiSeq instrument. Per the authors' processing: Export and quality control were handled in immunoSEQ Analyzer 3.0, while downstream analyses relied on R Bioconductor and Immunarch. Repertoire metrics were calculated using only productive rearrangements within the normalized downsampled data set. Clonotypes larger than 5 templates in the normalized cohort were defined as pathologically expanded. Repertoire diversity was measured with the Inverse Simpson Index. The non-normalized data set was used for CMV-specificity analyses so that all clonotypes could be captured. TCRdb re-hosts the immuneACCESS table, in-frame sequences only. Its copies lack some clones; in the studies checked, an unresolved V gene accounts for under half of them, and the cause for the rest is not known. D and trimming come from the DNA, and the V and J calls and clone size come from that table. This sample comprises around 16,000 clones, 61% of them detected only once. Approximately 10% of the sample comes from the top ten.

In regard to this clone: The antigen it recognizes is unknown. It has no much larger one-base neighbor in the sample; base qualities were not kept.

Reading the label with the study, this specimen's time point is: 30 days after allo-HCT. Blood samples were obtained from recipients approximately 28 days before transplant and at days 30, 100 and 180 after transplant. Using Nuclei Lysis Solution, genomic DNA was extracted from unfractionated peripheral blood mononuclear cells that were either fresh or cryopreserved. The germline V and J ends show losses of 5 bases and 2 bases respectively, and no gene match explains 5 bases of the junction. The CDR3 sequence holds 14 residues, the cysteine and phenylalanine included. The DNA shown is the 42-base CDR3, in frame from base 1. CDR1 PRHDT and CDR2 FYEKMQ are derived from the germline V gene (reference sequence).

In this chain, TRBV13 is recombined with TRBJ1-1; the junction holds 7 bases that match TRBD1. The source was PBMCs, collected 30 days after allogeneic stem cell transplant. The receptor's source is a male patient between 45 and 60 years old who had an allogeneic stem cell transplant from an unrelated donor, so T cells may come from the graft donor. Some clones in this sample may be carry-over from other donors' samples. The nucleotide sequence reads TGTGCCAGCAGCCAGGACAGGTTTAACACTGAAGCTTTCTTT. It encodes CASSQDRFNTEAFF.